These T cell receptor beta chains were read from a single sample in a study of PD-1 blockade in classical Hodgkin lymphoma. Libraries were prepared by immunoSEQ multiplex PCR; TCRdb keeps only in-frame clonotypes and omits some of them. The repertoire holds roughly 20,000 clones, with about 87% as singletons. Sequencing was performed on CD8+ T cells from blood, taken before the fourth cycle of nivolumab. The receptors here all came from a human donor with classical Hodgkin lymphoma. Each CDR3 is given with its conserved first and last residue. The D gene is left open where the match is weak. Where a row states a size, it is once, few, many or the class of an expanded clone; other rows omit it.

V	D	J	size	CDR3	DNA
TRBV14	-	TRBJ2-7	once	CASSQGIYEQYF	TGTGCCAGCAGCCAAGGAATCTACGAGCAGTACTTC
TRBV27	-	TRBJ2-5	-	CASSYRGETQYF	TGTGCCAGCAGCTACCGGGGAGAGACCCAGTACTTC
TRBV7-8	-	TRBJ2-7	-	CAITLLSPGGTYEQYF	TGTGCCATCACCCTCCTTTCGCCTGGGGGGACCTACGAGCAGTACTTC
TRBV9	-	TRBJ1-1	few	CASSATGTEAFF	TGTGCCAGCAGCGCCACAGGGACTGAAGCTTTCTTT
TRBV27	-	TRBJ2-1	-	CASSLSTTDEQFF	TGTGCCAGCAGTTTAAGTACGACCGATGAGCAGTTCTTC
TRBV7-9	-	TRBJ2-7	-	CASKEVHVLHEQYF	TGTGCCAGCAAGGAGGTTCACGTACTCCACGAGCAGTACTTC
TRBV6-5	-	TRBJ2-7	-	CASSWASTYEQYF	TGTGCCAGCTCCTGGGCCTCGACCTACGAGCAGTACTTC
TRBV6-1	-	TRBJ2-7	-	CASSAGQLYEQYF	TGTGCCAGCAGTGCTGGTCAGCTCTACGAGCAGTACTTC
TRBV7-6	-	TRBJ2-1	-	CASSLWGVYNEQFF	TGTGCCAGCAGCTTATGGGGCGTGTACAATGAGCAGTTCTTC
TRBV7-9	-	TRBJ2-3	-	CASSSAGRSPTDTQYF	TGTGCCAGCAGCTCCGCGGGCAGAAGCCCCACAGATACGCAGTATTTT
TRBV30	-	TRBJ2-1	once	CAWSSGGGLYNEQFF	TGTGCCTGGAGTTCGGGGGGCGGACTCTACAATGAGCAGTTCTTC
TRBV5-1	-	TRBJ2-7	-	CASSFGYEQYF	TGCGCCAGCAGCTTTGGCTACGAGCAGTACTTC
TRBV5-4	-	TRBJ2-7	-	CASSRGEGYEQYF	TGTGCCAGCAGCAGAGGTGAGGGGTACGAGCAGTACTTC
TRBV13	-	TRBJ2-6	-	CASSLVRVTGANVLTF	TGTGCCAGCAGCTTAGTTAGGGTGACTGGGGCCAACGTCCTGACTTTC
TRBV28	TRBD1	TRBJ2-7	once	CASSLTGMGYEQYF	TGTGCCAGCAGTTTGACAGGGATGGGTTACGAGCAGTACTTC
TRBV14	-	TRBJ2-7	-	CASSQVQGYEQYF	TGTGCCAGCAGCCAAGTTCAGGGGTACGAGCAGTACTTC
TRBV5-1	-	TRBJ1-5	few	CASSLAGDQPQHF	TGCGCCAGCAGCTTGGCCGGGGACCAGCCCCAGCATTTT
TRBV2	TRBD1	TRBJ2-7	-	CASSEGQIFVAYEQYF	TGTGCCAGCAGTGAGGGACAGATATTTGTAGCCTACGAGCAGTACTTC
TRBV29-1	-	TRBJ1-2	once	CSVEETSNYGYTF	TGCAGCGTTGAAGAAACATCGAACTATGGCTACACCTTC
TRBV11-2	-	TRBJ2-7	-	CASSLDGQTYEQYF	TGTGCCAGCAGCTTAGATGGGCAGACCTACGAGCAGTACTTC
TRBV4-1	-	TRBJ2-2	-	CASSPVQRFTGELFF	TGCGCCAGCAGCCCGGTCCAGCGGTTCACCGGGGAGCTGTTTTTT
TRBV27	TRBD1	TRBJ1-2	-	CASSLQGGNYGYTF	TGTGCCAGCAGTTTACAGGGGGGGAACTATGGCTACACCTTC
TRBV7-9	-	TRBJ2-1	-	CASSSRDEEFF	TGTGCCAGCAGCTCCCGGGACGAGGAGTTCTTC
TRBV4-2	TRBD1	TRBJ2-7	few	CASSQGGQGPEQYF	TGTGCCAGCAGCCAAGGGGGACAGGGTCCAGAGCAGTACTTC
TRBV9	TRBD1	TRBJ2-1	-	CASSVVRTGLENEQFF	TGTGCCAGCAGCGTAGTAAGGACAGGGTTAGAGAATGAGCAGTTCTTC
TRBV28	TRBD1	TRBJ2-7	-	CASSMIRDRNNEQYF	TGTGCCAGCAGTATGATAAGGGACAGGAATAACGAGCAGTACTTC
TRBV7-8	TRBD1	TRBJ2-4	-	CASSRSPESGQGTGNIQYF	TGTGCCAGCAGCCGGAGCCCCGAGTCGGGACAGGGGACGGGGAACATTCAGTACTTC
TRBV2	TRBD1	TRBJ2-1	once	CASSLVPGQGAEEQFF	TGTGCCAGCAGTTTAGTTCCGGGACAGGGGGCTGAAGAGCAGTTCTTC
TRBV18	-	TRBJ1-2	-	CASSLFARNRRPYTF	TGTGCCAGCTCACTCTTTGCGCGGAATCGGCGTCCCTACACCTTC
TRBV6-1	-	TRBJ2-5	-	CASSEDKWPSQETQYF	TGTGCCAGCAGTGAAGATAAATGGCCATCTCAAGAGACCCAGTACTTC
TRBV5-6	TRBD1	TRBJ2-1	-	CASSQTGLEFF	TGTGCCAGCAGCCAGACAGGGTTGGAGTTCTTC
TRBV28	TRBD1	TRBJ2-7	-	CASSLGWGGTGDYEQYF	TGTGCCAGCAGTTTAGGATGGGGGGGGACAGGGGACTACGAGCAGTACTTC
TRBV18	TRBD1	TRBJ2-1	-	CASSPRGGQGRSSYNEQFF	TGTGCCAGCTCACCACGGGGGGGACAGGGAAGAAGCTCCTACAATGAGCAGTTCTTC
TRBV18	TRBD1	TRBJ2-5	-	CASSPPRGRGETQYF	TGTGCCAGCTCACCACCCAGGGGGCGCGGAGAGACCCAGTACTTC
TRBV6-1	TRBD2	TRBJ2-7	-	CASSELPTSGILYEQYF	TGTGCCAGCAGTGAACTTCCTACTAGCGGGATATTGTACGAGCAGTACTTC
TRBV27	-	TRBJ1-1	-	CASSLGQKAFF	TGTGCCAGCAGTTTAGGTCAGAAAGCTTTCTTT
TRBV7-2	-	TRBJ2-5	-	CASLARPQETQYF	TGTGCCAGCCTGGCTCGCCCGCAAGAGACCCAGTACTTC
TRBV7-8	-	TRBJ2-7	-	CASSSRTNYEQYF	TGTGCCAGCAGCTCAAGGACTAACTACGAGCAGTACTTC
TRBV30	TRBD1	TRBJ2-7	-	CAWLPTGFSYEQYF	TGTGCCTGGCTCCCGACAGGGTTCTCCTACGAGCAGTACTTC
TRBV28	-	TRBJ2-7	-	CASSPLGGEQYF	TGTGCCAGCAGCCCTCTGGGGGGCGAGCAGTACTTC
TRBV27	-	TRBJ2-7	-	CASSLSLGNEQYF	TGTGCCAGCAGTTTGTCCCTGGGAAACGAGCAGTACTTC
TRBV4-1	TRBD1	TRBJ2-7	-	CASSHPGQGYEQYF	TGCGCCAGCAGCCACCCGGGACAGGGGTACGAGCAGTACTTC
TRBV5-1	-	TRBJ2-1	-	CASSLGGGQVNEQFF	TGCGCCAGCAGCTTGGGTGGGGGCCAGGTCAATGAGCAGTTCTTC
TRBV2	-	TRBJ2-7	once	CASMGRGYEQYF	TGTGCCAGCATGGGAAGAGGCTACGAGCAGTACTTC
TRBV6-5	-	TRBJ2-7	-	CASSNLRDNSYEQYF	TGTGCCAGCAGTAACCTCCGGGACAACTCCTACGAGCAGTACTTC
TRBV27	-	TRBJ1-6	-	CASSLSTLSPLHF	TGTGCCAGCAGTTTATCTACCCTCTCACCCCTCCACTTT
TRBV27	-	TRBJ2-7	-	CASSLPGFYEQYF	TGTGCCAGCAGTTTGCCCGGGTTCTACGAGCAGTACTTC
TRBV7-9	-	TRBJ2-3	-	CASSPGPKGGYF	TGTGCCAGCAGCCCGGGTCCTAAGGGGGGGTATTTT
TRBV29-1	-	TRBJ2-7	-	CSVVFLLGPEQYF	TGCAGCGTTGTGTTCTTGCTGGGGCCCGAGCAGTACTTC
TRBV9	-	TRBJ2-2	-	CASSVGHPGELFF	TGTGCCAGCAGCGTGGGACATCCCGGGGAGCTGTTTTTT
TRBV9	-	TRBJ2-5	-	CASSVWGAGGETQYF	TGTGCCAGCAGCGTTTGGGGGGCAGGAGGGGAGACCCAGTACTTC
TRBV28	-	TRBJ2-7	-	CASSYGIGTPPYEQYF	TGTGCCAGCAGTTACGGAATCGGGACCCCTCCCTACGAGCAGTACTTC
TRBV9	TRBD2	TRBJ2-7	once	CASSVTSGKVYEQYF	TGTGCCAGCAGCGTGACTAGCGGGAAGGTCTACGAGCAGTACTTC
TRBV7-8	TRBD2	TRBJ2-7	-	CASSLGAGGEQYF	TGTGCCAGCAGCTTAGGGGCGGGGGGCGAGCAGTACTTC
TRBV4-1	-	TRBJ2-7	-	CASSRGSGEQYF	TGCGCCAGCAGCCGGGGTAGCGGCGAGCAGTACTTC
TRBV7-2	-	TRBJ2-1	-	CASSRQRNSYNEQFF	TGTGCCAGCAGCCGACAGCGGAACTCCTACAATGAGCAGTTCTTC
TRBV27	-	TRBJ2-7	once	CASSWLDGSYEQYF	TGTGCCAGCAGTTGGCTAGATGGGTCCTACGAGCAGTACTTC
TRBV10-1	TRBD1	TRBJ1-5	-	CASSAGGRQPQHF	TGCGCCAGCAGCGCAGGGGGCCGGCAGCCCCAGCATTTT